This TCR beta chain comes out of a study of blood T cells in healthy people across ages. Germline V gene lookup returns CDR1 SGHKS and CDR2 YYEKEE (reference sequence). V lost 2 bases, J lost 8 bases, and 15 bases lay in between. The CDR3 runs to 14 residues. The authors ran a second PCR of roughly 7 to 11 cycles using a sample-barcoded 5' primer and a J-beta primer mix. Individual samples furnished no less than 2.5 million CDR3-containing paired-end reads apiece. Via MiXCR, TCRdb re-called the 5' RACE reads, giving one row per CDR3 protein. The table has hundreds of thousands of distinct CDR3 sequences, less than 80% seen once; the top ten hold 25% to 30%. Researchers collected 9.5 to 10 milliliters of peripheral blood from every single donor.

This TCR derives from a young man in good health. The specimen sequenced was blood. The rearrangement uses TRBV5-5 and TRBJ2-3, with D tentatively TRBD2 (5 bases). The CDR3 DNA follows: TGTGCCAGCAGCTTTCCTGGGCCGGGATCTACGCAGTATTTT. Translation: CASSFPGPGSTQYF.